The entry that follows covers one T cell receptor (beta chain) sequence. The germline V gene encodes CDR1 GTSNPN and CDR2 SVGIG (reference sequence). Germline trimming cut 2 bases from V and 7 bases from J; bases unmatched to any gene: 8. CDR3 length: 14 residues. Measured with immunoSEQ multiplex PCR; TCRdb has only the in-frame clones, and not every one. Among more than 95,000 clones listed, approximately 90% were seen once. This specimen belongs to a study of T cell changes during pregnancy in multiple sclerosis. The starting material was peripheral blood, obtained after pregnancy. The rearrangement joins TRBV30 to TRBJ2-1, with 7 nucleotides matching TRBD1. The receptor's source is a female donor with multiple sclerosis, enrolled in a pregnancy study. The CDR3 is CAWSTDFRGNEQFF. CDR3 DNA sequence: TGTGCCTGGAGTACCGATTTCAGGGGGAATGAGCAGTTCTTC.